The next 27 T cell receptor beta chains were all read from a single sample in a study of blood T cells in healthy people across ages. A J-beta primer mix and a sample-barcoded 5' primer were used in a second PCR of about 7 to 12 cycles. TCRdb independently ran MiXCR on the 5' RACE reads; one entry per CDR3 protein. The table lists fewer than 900,000 distinct CDR3 sequences, 49% of them singletons. The sample consisted of blood. The receptors derive from a woman in her fifties or sixties in good health.

This clonotype came up a few times. V gene TRBV14 combines with J gene TRBJ2-7, with 7 positions matching TRBD1. CDR1 and CDR2 from the germline V gene are SGHDN and FVKESK. This CDR3 is built from 14 residues. J lost 6 bases, V lost 1 base, and 6 bases had no gene match. The CDR3 region is CASSQVGPGGEQYF. CDR3 coding DNA: TGTGCCAGCAGCCAAGTCGGGCCAGGGGGCGAGCAGTACTTC. Filled out from reference TRBV14 and TRBJ2-7, the complete variable domain reads EAGVTQFPSHSVIEKGQTVTLRCDPISGHDNLYWYRRVMGKEIKFLLHFVKESKQDESGMPNNRFLAERTGGTYSTLKVQPAELEDSGVYFCASSQVGPGGEQYFGPGTRLTVT.

The V call is TRBV20-1, the J call TRBJ2-1; TRBD2 agrees at 7 bases. The CDR3 has 16 amino acids. The ends lost 5 bases at V and 6 bases at J; junction bases unmatched: 16. The germline V gene has CDR1 DFQATT and CDR2 SNEGSKA (reference sequence). CDR3 protein: CSASPGGRLVFNEQFF. In DNA, the CDR3 is TGCAGTGCTTCCCCGGGGGGTAGACTCGTCTTCAATGAGCAGTTCTTC.

In its sample, this clonotype was seen many times. This chain connects TRBV27 to TRBJ2-7, with 11 bases that match TRBD2. V trimming: 8 bases; J trimming: 7 bases; junction bases outside the gene matches: 19. This CDR3 region has 17 residues. From germline, CDR1 is MNHEY and CDR2 SMNVEV (reference sequence). The CDR3 DNA is TGTGCCAGCGGACCGGGACTAGCGGAACCCCAGCTCGGTGAGCAGTACTTC. This encodes CASGPGLAEPQLGEQYF.

The rearrangement joins TRBV5-6 to TRBJ2-5; 9 bases fit TRBD2. Per germline, CDR1 SGHDT and CDR2 YYEEEE. Losses at the gene ends were 5 bases for V and 5 bases for J; bases not matched to a gene: 7. The CDR3 totals 14 residues. CDR3 nucleotide sequence: TGTGCCAGCAGTCGACCTAGCGGGGCCGAGACCCAGTACTTC. This sequence encodes CASSRPSGAETQYF.

This clonotype appeared many times. This sequence joins TRBV4-3 and TRBJ2-6; D might be TRBD1 (6 bases). Germline assignment: CDR1 LGHNA and CDR2 YSLEER. V lost 0 bases and J 0 bases, leaving 15 bases between the germline ends. This CDR3 region has 19 residues. The CDR3 DNA sequence: TGCGCCAGCAGCCAAGATTACCGAGGACAGACCTCTGGGGCCAACGTCCTGACTTTC. Translation gives CASSQDYRGQTSGANVLTF.

This clonotype has just a few counts. The chain has TRBV19 and TRBJ2-3; the D is unclear. This CDR3 is 14 amino acids long. Germline lookup yields CDR1 LNHDA and CDR2 SQIVND (reference sequence). Trimming took 4 bases from V and 3 from J, leaving 11 bases between them. The CDR3 spells CASSRSDQTDTQYF. The DNA of the CDR3 is TGTGCCAGTAGTAGGAGCGATCAAACAGATACGCAGTATTTT.

The CDR3 loop is CATSERDYRETQYF. In DNA, the CDR3 is TGTGCCACCAGCGAAAGGGACTACCGAGAGACCCAGTACTTC. The rearrangement uses TRBV24-1 and TRBJ2-5; 7 bases are shared with TRBD2. This CDR3 is built from 14 residues. V lost 7 bases to trimming and J lost 4 bases; unmatched junction nucleotides: 8. Germline lookup yields CDR1 KGHDR and CDR2 SFDVKD.

The chain carries TRBV7-9 and TRBJ1-6; no clear D gene. V lost 5 bases and J lost 7, with 12 bases in between. Germline-derived CDR1 and CDR2 are SEHNR and FQNEAQ (reference sequence). This CDR3 spans 14 amino acids. The CDR3 coding sequence is TGTGCCAGCAGCACGACCGGAAGGAATTCACCCCTCCACTTT. Its protein is CASSTTGRNSPLHF.

This clonotype was seen only a few times. V gene TRBV5-5 combines with J gene TRBJ2-7; D remains ambiguous. There are 12 residues in the CDR3. Trimming took off 3 bases at V and 7 bases at J, with 11 bases between the two ends. From germline, CDR1 is SGHKS and CDR2 YYEKEE (reference sequence). CDR3 bases: TGTGCCAGCAGCTCAGGCCCTCGGGAGCAGTACTTC. This translates into CASSSGPREQYF.

This sequence joins TRBV4-3 and TRBJ2-5, with 8 bases identical to TRBD2. CDR3 length equals 16 residues. Germline loops: CDR1 LGHNA, CDR2 YSLEER. The V and J ends lost 3 bases and 7 bases, in that order; junction bases with no gene match: 13. CDR3 sequence (DNA): TGCGCCAGCAGCCATTCCGGGACTAGTGGAACCGGGACCCAGTACTTC. This codes for CASSHSGTSGTGTQYF.

This sequence joins TRBV6-5 and TRBJ2-5; a possible D gene is TRBD1 (6 bases). Germline assignment: CDR1 MNHEY and CDR2 SVGAGI. The ends were cut back, 7 bases at V and 4 bases at J, with 16 bases in the middle. The CDR3 length is 14 residues. The CDR3: CASNPAQGRETQYF. The CDR3 nucleotides read TGTGCCAGCAATCCGGCTCAGGGGAGAGAGACCCAGTACTTC.

The chain couples TRBV10-3 to TRBJ1-2; no definite D call. The CDR3 length is 12 residues. Germline V gene lookup returns CDR1 ENHRY and CDR2 SYGVKD. Trimming took 8 bases from V and 2 from J, leaving 9 bases between them. The CDR3 loop reads CAISPENYGYTF. The CDR3 bases are TGTGCCATCTCTCCCGAGAACTATGGCTACACCTTC.

The rearrangement joins TRBV20-1 to TRBJ2-1; D possibly uses TRBD1 or TRBD2 (5 bases each). The CDR3 spans 15 residues. In germline, CDR1 is DFQATT, CDR2 SNEGSKA (reference sequence). V was shortened by 1 base and J by 8 bases, with 18 bases between the two germline ends. The CDR3, as DNA: TGCAGTGCTAGAGTAGGGGCTAGCTGGGACGATGAGCAGTTCTTC. Translation gives CSARVGASWDDEQFF.

In this sample, this clonotype turned up a few times. The chain joins TRBV9 to TRBJ2-5, with TRBD2 identical over 12 bases. J lost 3 bases, V lost 4 bases, and 1 base had no gene match. The CDR3 sequence is 14 residues long. CDR1 and CDR2 (germline): SGDLS, YYNGEE. CDR3: CASSRTSGEETQYF. CDR3 DNA sequence: TGTGCCAGCAGCCGGACTAGCGGGGAAGAGACCCAGTACTTC.

The V and J genes are TRBV4-3 and TRBJ2-1; 14 bases are a match to TRBD2. The V segment lost 4 bases and the J segment 12 bases; nucleotides outside the gene matches: 5. Germline values: CDR1 LGHNA, CDR2 YSLEER. This CDR3 region has 14 residues. This chain's CDR3 is CASSPRLAGGGQFF. The CDR3 DNA follows: TGCGCCAGCAGCCCACGACTAGCGGGAGGGGGGCAGTTCTTC.

This clonotype has a count of ten or more. The V and J genes are TRBV28 and TRBJ2-7; D perhaps matches TRBD2 (5 bases). The germline CDR1 and CDR2 sequences are MDHEN and SYDVKM. The CDR3 totals 14 residues. Deletions cut 5 bases from V and 0 bases from J, with 11 bases between. The CDR3 nucleotides read TGTGCCAGCAGTAGGACTTCCAGCTCCTACGAGCAGTACTTC. Its translation is CASSRTSSSYEQYF.

The chain links TRBV5-6 to TRBJ2-7; TRBD2 matches at 9 bases. With 4 bases clipped from V and 3 bases from J, the junction kept 11 bases outside the gene matches. This CDR3 is 16 amino acids long. CDR1 SGHDT and CDR2 YYEEEE come from the germline V gene. CDR3 in amino acids: CASSPGGLAGLYEQYF. In DNA, the CDR3 is TGTGCCAGCAGCCCTGGTGGGCTAGCGGGACTCTACGAGCAGTACTTC.

The chain combines TRBV4-3 with TRBJ2-7; possibly TRBD1 or TRBD2 for D (5 bases each). V lost 0 bases and J lost 2, with 17 bases in between. The CDR3 length is 17 residues. In germline, CDR1 is LGHNA, CDR2 YSLEER. DNA of the CDR3: TGCGCCAGCAGCCAAGATACCCCCTTCGTGGGGGCCTACGAGCAGTACTTC. This encodes CASSQDTPFVGAYEQYF.

This chain uses TRBV7-9 with TRBJ1-2; weak D call: TRBD1 (6 bases). Germline CDR1 reads SEHNR; CDR2 reads FQNEAQ (reference sequence). V was cut by 4 bases and J by 8 bases, with 11 bases left in between. This CDR3 has 12 residues. CDR3 residues: CASSYTGSGYTF. CDR3 in DNA: TGTGCCAGCAGCTACACAGGGAGCGGCTACACCTTC.

This clonotype was counted a few times. The V gene is TRBV6-2 or TRBV6-3, the J gene TRBJ2-1; 10 bases align to TRBD2. V shed 6 bases and J 1 base; nucleotides not matched to a gene: 9. The CDR3 spans 17 residues. In germline, CDR1 is MNHEY, CDR2 SVGEGT. CDR3 sequence: CASRLLGLADSYNEQFF. The CDR3 coding sequence is TGTGCCAGCAGACTCCTCGGACTAGCGGATTCCTACAATGAGCAGTTCTTC.

As regards this clonotype: Sequence at one end of the junction differs from germline and may be a read error. V gene TRBV18 combines with J gene TRBJ2-1; 8 nucleotides agree with TRBD1. This CDR3 region has 16 residues. The germline CDR1 and CDR2 sequences are KGHSH and LQKENI. CDR3: CASSPGQGVGYNERFF. CDR3 coding DNA: TGTGCCAGCTCACCCGGACAGGGAGTGGGGTACAATGAGCGGTTCTTC.

This clonotype was seen more than once but under ten times. The chain is built from TRBV7-8 and TRBJ2-1; D possibly corresponds to TRBD2 (5 bases). The CDR3 has 15 residues. Germline CDR1 and CDR2: SGHVS and FQNEAQ. Trimming removed 5 bases at V and 4 bases at J, with 15 bases between. DNA of the CDR3: TGTGCCAGCAGCCGCGGTCCCGGGGAGTACAATGAGCAGTTCTTC. It specifies CASSRGPGEYNEQFF. The whole variable domain, remainder taken from reference TRBV7-8 and TRBJ2-1, is GAGVSQSPRYKVAKRGQDVALRCDPISGHVSLFWYQQALGQGPEFLTYFQNEAQLDKSGLPSDRFFAERPEGSVSTLKIQRTQQEDSAVYLCASSRGPGEYNEQFFGPGTRLTVL.

The chain recombines TRBV20-1 with TRBJ2-4; TRBD2 matches 8 bases. The CDR3 is 14 residues long. V shed 6 bases and J 3 bases; nucleotides not matched to a gene: 7. CDR1 and CDR2 (germline): DFQATT, SNEGSKA (reference sequence). Here the CDR3 reads CSAIAGRGKNIQYF. The DNA of the CDR3 is TGCAGTGCAATAGCGGGAAGGGGCAAAAACATTCAGTACTTC.

This clonotype was detected a few times. The chain carries TRBV5-1 and TRBJ2-3, with D perhaps TRBD2 (5 bases). In germline, CDR1 is SGHRS, CDR2 YFSETQ. The CDR3 is 12 residues long. V was clipped by 4 bases and J by 6 bases, with 9 bases between them. DNA for the CDR3: TGCGCCAGCAGCCAACTAGAGGATACGCAGTATTTT. Translating gives CASSQLEDTQYF.

This clonotype was observed a few times. CDR3 residues: CASSLLSGNEQFF. The CDR3 DNA reads TGCGCCAGCAGCTTGCTGTCAGGGAATGAGCAGTTCTTC. The chain carries TRBV5-1 and TRBJ2-1; D might be TRBD1 (5 bases). V was clipped by 1 base and J by 7 bases, with 9 bases between them. The germline CDR1 and CDR2 sequences are SGHRS and YFSETQ. This CDR3 comprises 13 residues.

Many counts were recorded for this clonotype. The chain joins TRBV7-9 to TRBJ2-3; 15 positions match TRBD2. The J segment lost 1 base and the V segment lost 5 bases, leaving 13 bases of the junction unmatched. Germline CDR1 is SEHNR and CDR2 is FQNEAQ (reference sequence). CDR3 length equals 20 residues. In DNA form, the CDR3 reads TGTGCCAGCAGCCCCCGCTGGGGGACTAGCGGGAGGTTCGGCACAGATACGCAGTATTTT. Encoded protein: CASSPRWGTSGRFGTDTQYF.

The DNA of the CDR3 is TGCAGTGCTAGAGTCGGGACAGGGCCCTACGAGCAGTACTTC. Protein sequence: CSARVGTGPYEQYF. The chain uses TRBV20-1 and TRBJ2-5; 9 bases are a match to TRBD1. The end of the DNA aligns better with TRBJ2-7, so the J call may be wrong. The CDR3 has 14 amino acids. The germline V gene encodes CDR1 DFQATT and CDR2 SNEGSKA (reference sequence).